The rows below give T cell receptor beta chains drawn from one sample of a study of blood T cell repertoires in COVID-19. Assay: immunoSEQ multiplex PCR; the TCRdb copy retains only in-frame clones and omits some. The table includes a few hundred thousand clones, around 89% detected once. Sample: peripheral blood. The receptors originated from a middle-aged man with acute or convalescent COVID-19. The CDR3 runs from the conserved cysteine through the conserved F or W. The order of the fields is clone size, J gene, D gene, V gene, CDR3 protein, CDR3 DNA. The D gene is left open where the match is weak. Not all rows give a size; the values are once, few, many and, for expanded clones, a class.

few | TRBJ2-2 | NA | TRBV19 | CASSIGRNTGELFF | TGTGCCAGTAGTATAGGGAGGAACACCGGGGAGCTGTTTTTT
NA | TRBJ1-1 | TRBD1 | TRBV6-5 | CASSTGVGTEAFF | TGTGCCAGCAGCACAGGGGTTGGGACTGAAGCTTTCTTT
NA | TRBJ2-1 | NA | TRBV12-3/TRBV12-4 | CASSLKPRGEQFF | TGTGCCAGCAGTTTAAAGCCTAGGGGTGAGCAGTTCTTC
NA | TRBJ2-2 | NA | TRBV5-1 | CASSFQGLTNTGELFF | TGCGCCAGCAGCTTTCAGGGACTTACGAACACCGGGGAGCTGTTTTTT
once | TRBJ1-2 | TRBD1 | TRBV5-4 | CASSPPGTGQYGYTF | TGTGCCAGCAGCCCACCCGGGACAGGGCAGTATGGCTACACCTTC
NA | TRBJ1-1 | TRBD1 | TRBV27 | CASSFQGANTEAFF | TGTGCCAGCAGTTTCCAGGGGGCCAACACTGAAGCTTTCTTT
NA | TRBJ2-5 | NA | TRBV30 | CAWSVRGETQYF | TGTGCCTGGAGTGTACGGGGGGAGACCCAGTACTTC
NA | TRBJ1-2 | NA | TRBV2 | CASSRGRDKDGYTF | TGTGCCAGCAGTCGCGGGAGGGACAAGGATGGCTACACCTTC
NA | TRBJ2-3 | NA | TRBV11-3 | CASSLFGRGDGTDTQYF | TGTGCCAGCAGCTTATTCGGGCGGGGTGATGGAACAGATACGCAGTATTTT
NA | TRBJ1-1 | TRBD1 | TRBV27 | CASSSYRGGEAFF | TGTGCCAGCAGTTCCTACAGGGGCGGAGAAGCTTTCTTT
NA | TRBJ1-4 | NA | TRBV28 | CASSKGVVTGKLFF | TGTGCCAGCTCCAAGGGCGTGGTCACGGGGAAACTGTTTTTT
once | TRBJ2-1 | NA | TRBV18 | CASSLLESNEQFF | TGTGCCAGCTCCTTACTAGAGAGCAATGAGCAGTTCTTC
NA | TRBJ1-4 | NA | TRBV11-2 | CASSPHAGLTNEKLFF | TGTGCCAGCAGCCCCCACGCGGGTCTCACTAATGAAAAACTGTTTTTT
once | TRBJ1-1 | NA | TRBV27 | CASSLQMNTEAFF | TGTGCCAGCAGTTTACAAATGAACACTGAAGCTTTCTTT
NA | TRBJ1-5 | TRBD1 | TRBV19 | CASSYTTGGLAQPQHF | TGTGCCAGTAGCTACACGACAGGGGGATTAGCTCAGCCCCAGCATTTT
NA | TRBJ2-3 | TRBD2 | TRBV6-4 | CASSESSGGRPDTQYF | TGTGCCAGCAGTGAGTCTAGCGGGGGTAGGCCAGATACGCAGTATTTT
NA | TRBJ2-1 | TRBD2 | TRBV27 | CASSLSGTSSYNEQFF | TGTGCCAGCAGTTTAAGCGGGACCAGTTCCTACAATGAGCAGTTCTTC
NA | TRBJ1-2 | NA | TRBV19 | CASSTSYGGDYGYTF | TGTGCCAGTAGTACCTCCTATGGTGGAGACTATGGCTACACCTTC
NA | TRBJ1-1 | TRBD1 | TRBV6-5 | CASRKTGVPEAFF | TGTGCCAGCAGAAAGACAGGGGTTCCCGAAGCTTTCTTT
NA | TRBJ1-2 | TRBD1 | TRBV28 | CASRKDRGRGGYTF | TGTGCCAGCAGGAAAGACAGGGGGCGAGGTGGCTACACCTTC
NA | TRBJ2-5 | NA | TRBV5-5 | CASSLQQQETQYF | TGTGCCAGCAGCTTGCAACAGCAAGAGACCCAGTACTTC
NA | TRBJ1-1 | TRBD1 | TRBV28 | CASSSPNRGNTEAFF | TGTGCCAGCAGTTCACCCAACAGGGGCAACACTGAAGCTTTCTTT
NA | TRBJ1-6 | TRBD1 | TRBV27 | CASSLDSWGQENSPLHF | TGTGCCAGCAGTTTAGATTCGTGGGGACAGGAGAATTCACCCCTCCACTTT
NA | TRBJ2-1 | TRBD2 | TRBV7-7 | CASSLAGDRNEQFF | TGTGCTAGCAGTCTAGCGGGAGATAGAAATGAGCAGTTCTTC
NA | TRBJ1-2 | NA | TRBV11-1 | CASSLDIESYGYTF | TGTGCCAGCAGCTTAGACATTGAAAGCTATGGCTACACCTTC
NA | TRBJ1-6 | NA | TRBV5-4 | CASSHRKGDNSPLHF | TGTGCCAGCAGCCACCGAAAGGGAGATAATTCACCCCTCCACTTT
NA | TRBJ2-7 | TRBD1 | TRBV14 | CASSHRDRGYEQYF | TGTGCCAGCAGCCACAGGGACAGGGGGTACGAGCAGTACTTC
NA | TRBJ2-2 | NA | TRBV24-1 | CATSDPWAGETGELFF | TGTGCCACCAGTGATCCCTGGGCAGGCGAGACCGGGGAGCTGTTTTTT
NA | TRBJ2-5 | TRBD1 | TRBV10-3 | CAISEDSGTGGQETQYF | TGTGCCATCAGTGAGGACTCCGGGACAGGTGGCCAAGAGACCCAGTACTTC
NA | TRBJ2-2 | TRBD2 | TRBV27 | CASSLAGVGGELFF | TGTGCCAGCAGTCTAGCGGGAGTTGGCGGGGAGCTGTTTTTT
NA | TRBJ1-5 | NA | TRBV4-2 | CASSQDQGPNQPQHF | TGTGCCAGCAGCCAAGACCAGGGTCCTAATCAGCCCCAGCATTTT
NA | TRBJ1-2 | NA | TRBV7-5 | CARSFLQEGWCGYTF | TGTGCCAGAAGCTTCCTACAGGAGGGTTGGTGTGGCTACACCTTC
NA | TRBJ2-1 | NA | TRBV14 | CASSRRADSPYNEQLF | TGTGCCAGCAGCAGGAGGGCCGACAGCCCCTACAATGAGCAGCTCTTC
many | TRBJ1-6 | NA | TRBV15 | CATSRIRQTNSPLHF | TGTGCCACCAGCCGAATCAGACAGACTAATTCACCCCTCCACTTT
few | TRBJ2-2 | NA | TRBV18 | CASSPEGAGELFF | TGTGCCAGCTCACCTGAGGGCGCCGGGGAGCTGTTTTTT
once | TRBJ1-2 | TRBD1 | TRBV10-3 | CAISERTGGRDGYTF | TGTGCCATCAGTGAGCGGACAGGGGGCCGGGATGGCTACACCTTC
once | TRBJ1-2 | NA | TRBV30 | CAWSDPRANYGYTF | TGTGCCTGGAGTGACCCAAGAGCTAACTATGGCTACACCTTC
NA | TRBJ2-3 | TRBD2 | TRBV5-1 | CASSLGSGNVATQYF | TGCGCCAGCAGCTTGGGCAGCGGGAATGTAGCTACGCAGTATTTT
NA | TRBJ2-5 | TRBD2 | TRBV6-2/TRBV6-3 | CASSTTSGGALETQYF | TGTGCCAGCAGCACGACTAGCGGGGGGGCTCTGGAGACCCAGTACTTC
NA | TRBJ2-3 | NA | TRBV2 | CASKYSLTDTQYF | TGTGCCAGCAAGTATTCACTCACAGATACGCAGTATTTT
NA | TRBJ1-2 | NA | TRBV28 | CASSFTRNYGYTF | TGTGCCAGCAGTTTTACGAGGAACTATGGCTACACCTTC
NA | TRBJ2-1 | TRBD2 | TRBV6-1 | CASSEGGTSASSYNEQFF | TGTGCCAGCAGTGAAGGGGGGACTAGCGCGAGCTCCTACAATGAGCAGTTCTTC
NA | TRBJ1-1 | TRBD1 | TRBV5-1 | CASRLEPGQMNTEAFF | TGCGCCAGCAGGCTGGAACCGGGACAGATGAACACTGAAGCTTTCTTT
NA | TRBJ2-2 | TRBD1 | TRBV18 | CASSPRTGGSGYTGELFF | TGTGCCAGCTCACCACGGACAGGGGGCAGCGGTTACACCGGGGAGCTGTTTTTT
NA | TRBJ2-5 | TRBD2 | TRBV7-2 | CASSSTGTSGETQYF | TGTGCCAGCAGCTCCACCGGGACTAGCGGAGAGACCCAGTACTTC
NA | TRBJ2-2 | TRBD1 | TRBV27 | CASSIRQGAIGELFF | TGTGCCAGCAGCATTAGACAGGGGGCAATCGGGGAGCTGTTTTTT
NA | TRBJ1-6 | NA | TRBV15 | CATSREGLGGASPLHF | TGTGCCACCAGCAGAGAAGGGTTGGGGGGGGCTTCACCCCTCCACTTT
NA | TRBJ1-3 | TRBD1 | TRBV6-6 | CASSHRGRGNTIYF | TGTGCCAGCAGCCACAGGGGCCGGGGAAACACCATATATTTT
NA | TRBJ1-2 | NA | TRBV28 | CASSLDPRLYGYTF | TGTGCCAGCAGTTTAGACCCCAGGCTCTATGGCTACACCTTC
NA | TRBJ2-1 | TRBD2 | TRBV9 | CASSVPVAGGMDEQFF | TGTGCCAGCAGCGTACCGGTAGCGGGGGGGATGGATGAGCAGTTCTTC
NA | TRBJ2-3 | NA | TRBV28 | CASSLWGQDTQYF | TGTGCCAGCAGTTTATGGGGCCAAGATACGCAGTATTTT
NA | TRBJ1-2 | TRBD1 | TRBV7-9 | CASSVGQGAGYTF | TGTGCCAGCAGCGTAGGACAGGGGGCTGGCTACACCTTC
NA | TRBJ2-7 | TRBD2 | TRBV10-1 | CASSSSGRVEEQYF | TGCGCCAGCAGTTCGAGCGGGAGGGTAGAAGAGCAGTACTTC
few | TRBJ2-2 | TRBD1 | TRBV29-1 | CSVEGGTGGGELFF | TGCAGCGTTGAAGGGGGGACAGGGGGCGGGGAGCTGTTTTTT
NA | TRBJ1-1 | NA | TRBV5-1 | CASGTRPDSLNTEAFF | TGCGCCAGCGGAACCCGCCCGGACAGCTTGAACACTGAAGCTTTCTTT